This entry describes one TCR beta chain. The data belong to a study of OX40 agonist ivuxolimab in advanced cancers. Study information: Mean age approximately 61 years, range about 20 to 85; approximately 80% male. Partial responses occurred in Three dose-escalation patients, one with hepatocellular carcinoma and two with cutaneous melanoma.

V lost 4 bases and J lost 0; bases outside the gene matches: 7. CDR3 length equals 17 residues. Only in-frame clones appear in the TCRdb table, and some are missing; sequencing was by immunoSEQ multiplex PCR. The table has 4,500 to 7,000 clones, 71% seen once. The V call is TRBV5-3, the J call TRBJ2-6; 7 nucleotides agree with TRBD1. TRBV5-3 is treated as an ORF (open reading frame) with a function not yet certain. The sequenced sample was CD4+ or CD8+ T cells sorted from blood, obtained in a trial of the OX40 agonist ivuxolimab. The TCR was taken from an adult with an advanced solid tumor such as melanoma, head and neck, liver or kidney cancer. This CDR3 reads CARSPGTAISGANVLTF. CDR3 bases: TGTGCCAGAAGCCCCGGGACAGCGATCTCTGGGGCCAACGTCCTGACTTTC.